Listed below are T cell receptor beta chains from one sample, sequenced in a study of CD4 and CD8 cells across lung adenocarcinoma regions. TCRdb reprocessed the PCR reads with MiXCR, giving one entry per CDR3 protein. The table includes about 12,000 distinct CDR3 sequences, approximately 48% detected once. Sequencing input: CD8+ T cells from the margin of a lung tumor. Receptor source: a male donor with lung adenocarcinoma. The CD4 and CD8 labels of this study may be unreliable. Both conserved end residues are part of each CDR3. D genes are given only for firm matches. Rows give clone size only sometimes, using once, few, many, or a class for an expanded clone.

V,J,size,D,CDR3,DNA
TRBV10-2,TRBJ2-3,NA,NA,CGSSDQDTQYF,TGCGGGAGCAGTGACCAAGATACGCAGTACTTT
TRBV4-1,TRBJ2-1,NA,TRBD1,CASSQEGQSSYNEQFF,TGCGCCAGCAGCCAAGAGGGACAGAGCTCCTACAATGAGCAGTTCTTC
TRBV6-6,TRBJ2-3,medium-sized,NA,CASKFGSTDTQYF,TGTGCCAGCAAGTTCGGTAGCACAGATACGCAGTATTTT
TRBV6-1,TRBJ2-1,NA,NA,CASSVSWGQETQFF,TGTGCCAGCAGTGTTTCATGGGGCCAAGAGACCCAGTTCTTC
TRBV7-2,TRBJ2-1,NA,NA,CASSPDRYPYNEQFF,TGTGCCAGCAGCCCAGACAGATACCCCTACAATGAGCAGTTCTTC
TRBV28,TRBJ2-7,many,TRBD2,CASWGGGYSYNEQYF,TGTGCCAGCTGGGGGGGAGGCTACTCCTACAATGAGCAGTACTTC
TRBV6-1,TRBJ2-5,NA,NA,CASSERGRGGLDKEIQYF,TGTGCCAGCAGTGAGAGGGGGCGCGGGGGCCTAGACAAAGAGATCCAGTACTTC
TRBV6-1,TRBJ2-5,NA,TRBD2,CASSLAGFQEAQYF,TGTGCCAGCAGTCTAGCGGGATTCCAAGAGGCGCAGTACTTC
TRBV6-5,TRBJ2-1,few,NA,CASSYSGDFQFF,TGTGCCAGCAGTTACTCGGGGGACTTCCAGTTCTTC
TRBV6-5,TRBJ2-2,many,TRBD2,CASSYSGGRTGSWIAGELFF,TGTGCCAGCAGTTACTCGGGCGGGAGGACGGGCAGTTGGATTGCCGGGGAGCTGTTTTTT
TRBV6-1,TRBJ2-6,NA,NA,CASTGIGVGSCSYVLNF,TGTGCCAGCACCGGGATAGGGGTTGGTTCGTGCTCCTACGTGCTGAATTTC
TRBV27,TRBJ2-1,NA,NA,CASSLWGDWGSGGNEQFF,TGTGCCAGCAGTTTATGGGGGGATTGGGGAAGTGGAGGCAATGAGCAGTTCTTC
TRBV6-1,TRBJ2-6,NA,NA,CASSLQLGSGANVQNF,TGTGCCAGCAGTCTCCAGTTGGGCTCTGGGGCCAACGTCCAGAACTTC
TRBV12-3/TRBV12-4,TRBJ2-1,NA,TRBD2,CASRRSGSVNEQFF,TGTGCCAGCAGACGTAGCGGGAGCGTTAATGAGCAGTTCTTC
TRBV12-3/TRBV12-4,TRBJ2-7,NA,NA,CASNLRGLGLPFFGNEQYF,TGTGCCAGCAACTTACGGGGTTTAGGACTACCCTTCTTCGGGAACGAGCAGTACTTC
TRBV12-3/TRBV12-4,TRBJ2-4,medium-sized,TRBD1,CASSLLQGADEQYF,TGTGCCAGCAGTCTCCTACAGGGGGCCGATGAGCAGTACTTC
TRBV6-5,TRBJ2-2,NA,NA,CASSYALNTDTLFF,TGTGCCAGCAGCTACGCCTTGAACACCGATACGCTGTTTTTT
TRBV19,TRBJ2-1,NA,TRBD2,CASSPGSGRGNEQFF,TGTGCCAGTAGTCCCGGTAGCGGGAGAGGCAATGAGCAGTTCTTC
TRBV7-2,TRBJ2-1,NA,TRBD1,CASSIDPAGTVHGTQFF,TGTGCCAGCAGCATAGACCCAGCCGGGACAGTTCATGGGACCCAGTTCTTC
TRBV10-1,TRBJ2-3,many,TRBD1,CASSAGQGTDTQYF,TGCGCCAGCAGTGCTGGACAGGGCACAGATACGCAGTATTTT
TRBV27,TRBJ2-7,NA,TRBD1,CASSVRRDRGFEQYF,TGTGCCAGCAGTGTACGCCGGGACAGGGGGTTTGAGCAGTACTTC
TRBV6-1,TRBJ2-2,once,TRBD2,CASFSGRVSTGELYF,TGTGCCAGCTTTAGCGGGAGGGTGAGCACCGGGGAGCTGTATTTT
TRBV6-1,TRBJ2-7,NA,TRBD2,CTSSGRLAGASEQYF,TGTACCAGCAGTGGGCGACTAGCGGGAGCGAGTGAGCAGTACTTC
TRBV7-4,TRBJ1-2,medium-sized,NA,CASSTSTGPRLNGYTF,TGTGCCAGCAGCACCTCGACAGGCCCGCGTTTAAATGGCTACACCTTC
TRBV27,TRBJ2-3,NA,NA,CARGLRGKNTQYF,TGCGCCAGGGGCCTGAGAGGCAAAAACACGCAGTATTTC
TRBV27,TRBJ2-3,few,TRBD2,CASSSRLAGGTNTQYF,TGTGCCAGCAGTTCACGACTAGCGGGAGGCACAAATACTCAGTACTTT
TRBV6-2/TRBV6-3,TRBJ2-5,many,TRBD2,CASIEGLAGRQETQYF,TGTGCCAGCATTGAGGGACTAGCTGGTCGACAAGAGACCCAGTACTTC
TRBV12-3/TRBV12-4,TRBJ2-3,many,TRBD2,CASSFGTSGGGTSTDTQYF,TGTGCCAGCAGCTTTGGGACTAGCGGGGGGGGAACTAGCACAGATACGCAGTATTTT
TRBV6-5,TRBJ2-2,NA,NA,CASSYSSASTDTQFF,TGTGCCAGCAGTTACTCGTCGGCGAGCACAGATACGCAGTTTTTT
TRBV27,TRBJ2-5,NA,NA,CASGGGAGGVPETQYF,TGTGCCAGCGGGGGGGGGGCTGGCGGGGTCCCAGAGACGCAGTACTTC
TRBV6-1,TRBJ2-4,once,TRBD2,CASRLTPGLGGSEIQYF,TGTGCCAGCAGACTAACCCCAGGGTTGGGAGGGTCGGAGATCCAGTACTTC
TRBV27,TRBJ2-5,NA,NA,CASRGRRARGPDTQYF,TGTGCCAGCAGGGGACGACGGGCGCGAGGCCCAGATACCCAGTACTTC
TRBV6-4,TRBJ2-1,medium-sized,NA,CASSDSPTYSYNEQFF,TGTGCCAGCAGTGACTCGCCCACCTACTCCTACAATGAGCAGTTCTTC
TRBV6-1,TRBJ2-5,many,TRBD2,CASSSAGTSGGETQYF,TGTGCCAGCAGCTCCGCCGGGACTAGCGGAGGGGAGACCCAGTACTTC
TRBV6-1,TRBJ1-1,NA,NA,CASSEAPWTAGDTEAFF,TGTGCCAGCAGTGAAGCTCCGTGGACAGCTGGGGACACTGAAGCTTTCTTT
TRBV30,TRBJ2-3,few,TRBD2,CAWSVLAGVTDTQYF,TGTGCCTGGAGTGTCCTAGCGGGGGTCACAGATACGCAGTATTTT
TRBV7-2,TRBJ2-7,few,NA,CASSLRQGHEQYF,TGTGCCAGCAGCTTAAGGCAGGGCCACGAGCAGTACTTC
TRBV6-5,TRBJ2-5,many,NA,CASSPVGAWETQYF,TGTGCCAGCAGCCCCGTGGGGGCATGGGAGACCCAGTACTTC
TRBV10-3,TRBJ2-3,NA,TRBD2,CAAGDGAGDPDTQYF,TGTGCCGCGGGTGACGGGGCGGGAGACCCAGATACCCAGTATTTC
TRBV11-2,TRBJ2-1,NA,NA,CASSLLRPKQFF,TGTGCCAGCAGCCTCCTCAGGCCTAAGCAGTTCTTC
TRBV5-5,TRBJ1-2,many,TRBD1,CASSLGGGAYYGYTF,TGTGCCAGCAGCTTGGGAGGGGGCGCGTACTATGGCTACACCTTC
TRBV6-1,TRBJ2-3,NA,NA,CASSEIGTGGRAQDTQYF,TGTGCCAGCAGTGAAATCGGGACTGGGGGCCGGGCTCAAGATACGCAGTATTTT
TRBV6-1,TRBJ2-2,many,TRBD2,CASSVLAGGGNTGELFF,TGTGCCAGCAGTGTGCTAGCGGGAGGGGGTAACACCGGGGAGCTGTTTTTT
TRBV6-1,TRBJ2-5,NA,NA,CASCAGLLGRARESQYF,TGTGCCAGCTGTGCGGGGCTCCTTGGCCGTGCCCGAGAGTCCCAGTACTTC
TRBV11-1,TRBJ2-2,few,TRBD1,CASSPPRDRADTGELFF,TGTGCCAGCAGCCCCCCCCGGGACAGGGCCGACACCGGGGAGCTGTTTTTT
TRBV4-1,TRBJ2-6,many,NA,CASSQEEGAGANVLTF,TGCGCCAGCAGCCAAGAGGAAGGGGCTGGGGCCAACGTCCTGACTTTC
TRBV27,TRBJ2-5,NA,TRBD1,CAGSGRGKETRYF,TGTGCCGGCAGTGGCAGGGGGAAAGAGACCCGGTACTTC
TRBV11-2,TRBJ2-3,few,NA,CASKGGSTDTQYF,TGTGCCAGCAAAGGGGGGAGCACAGATACGCAGTATTTT
TRBV6-1,TRBJ1-2,medium-sized,NA,CASSLLRFYGYTF,TGTGCCAGCAGTCTCCTACGGTTCTATGGCTACACCTTC
TRBV29-1,TRBJ2-3,NA,NA,CSVDGTGTDTQYF,TGCAGCGTTGACGGTACCGGCACAGATACGCAGTATTTT
TRBV6-1,TRBJ2-3,medium-sized,NA,CASSEGARVADTQYF,TGTGCCAGCAGTGAGGGAGCGAGAGTTGCAGATACGCAGTATTTT
TRBV10-3,TRBJ2-3,NA,TRBD2,CSGGGGCDPDTQYF,TGTTCGGGGGGCGGGGGGTGTGACCCAGATACCCAGTATTTC
TRBV6-5,TRBJ2-2,NA,NA,CASSYRGGTGELFF,TGTGCCAGCAGTTACAGGGGAGGCACCGGGGAGCTGTTTTTT
TRBV27,TRBJ2-3,NA,TRBD1,CAAGSGGGDQDTQYF,TGTGCCGCGGGGTCAGGGGGCGGGGACCAAGATACGCAGTATTTC